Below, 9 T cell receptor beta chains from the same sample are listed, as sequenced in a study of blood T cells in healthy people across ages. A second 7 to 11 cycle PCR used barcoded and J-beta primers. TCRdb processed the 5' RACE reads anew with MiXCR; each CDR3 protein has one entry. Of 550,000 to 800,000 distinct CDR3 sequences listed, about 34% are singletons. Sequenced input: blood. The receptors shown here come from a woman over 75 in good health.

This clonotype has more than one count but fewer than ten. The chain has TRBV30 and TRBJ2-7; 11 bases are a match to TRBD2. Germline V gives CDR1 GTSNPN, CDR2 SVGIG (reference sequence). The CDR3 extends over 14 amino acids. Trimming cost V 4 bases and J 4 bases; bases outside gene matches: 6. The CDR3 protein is CAWTRLAGGYEQYF. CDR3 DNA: TGTGCCTGGACCCGGCTAGCGGGGGGTTACGAGCAGTACTTC.

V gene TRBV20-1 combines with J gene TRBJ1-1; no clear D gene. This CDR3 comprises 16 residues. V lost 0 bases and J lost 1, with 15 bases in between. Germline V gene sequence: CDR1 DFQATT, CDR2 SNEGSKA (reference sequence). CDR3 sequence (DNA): TGCAGTGCTAGAGATTTATTAGACATCCCGAACACTGAAGCTTTCTTT. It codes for CSARDLLDIPNTEAFF.

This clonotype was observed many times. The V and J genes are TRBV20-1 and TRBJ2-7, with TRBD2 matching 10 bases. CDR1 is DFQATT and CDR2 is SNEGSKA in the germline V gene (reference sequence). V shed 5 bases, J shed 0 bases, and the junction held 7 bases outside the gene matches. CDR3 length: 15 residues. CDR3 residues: CSALSGGPNSYEQYF. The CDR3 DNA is TGCAGTGCTCTTAGCGGGGGGCCCAACTCCTACGAGCAGTACTTC.

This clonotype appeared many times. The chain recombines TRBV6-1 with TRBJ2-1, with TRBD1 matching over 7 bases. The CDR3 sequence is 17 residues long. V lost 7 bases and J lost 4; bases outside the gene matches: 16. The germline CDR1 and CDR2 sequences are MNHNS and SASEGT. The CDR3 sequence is CASTRTRTGAKYNEQFF. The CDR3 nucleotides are TGTGCCAGCACCCGAACTCGGACAGGAGCCAAATACAATGAGCAGTTCTTC.

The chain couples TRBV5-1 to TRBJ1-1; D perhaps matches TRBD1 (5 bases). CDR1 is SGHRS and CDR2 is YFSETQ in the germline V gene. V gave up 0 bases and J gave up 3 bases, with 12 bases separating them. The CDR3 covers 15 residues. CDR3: CASSLDGRADTEAFF. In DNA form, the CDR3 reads TGCGCCAGCAGCTTGGATGGCAGGGCGGACACTGAAGCTTTCTTT. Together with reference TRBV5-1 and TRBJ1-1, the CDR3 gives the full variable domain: KAGVTQTPRYLIKTRGQQVTLSCSPISGHRSVSWYQQTPGQGLQFLFEYFSETQRNKGNFPGRFSGRQFSNSRSEMNVSTLELGDSALYLCASSLDGRADTEAFFGQGTRLTVV.

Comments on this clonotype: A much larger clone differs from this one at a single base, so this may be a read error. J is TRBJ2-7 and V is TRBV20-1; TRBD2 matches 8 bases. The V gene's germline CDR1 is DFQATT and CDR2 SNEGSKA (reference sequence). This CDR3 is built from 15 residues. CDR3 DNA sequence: TGCAGCGGACTCTCCAAGAGCGGGGGCCGCTACGAGCAGTACTTC. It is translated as CSGLSKSGGRYEQYF.

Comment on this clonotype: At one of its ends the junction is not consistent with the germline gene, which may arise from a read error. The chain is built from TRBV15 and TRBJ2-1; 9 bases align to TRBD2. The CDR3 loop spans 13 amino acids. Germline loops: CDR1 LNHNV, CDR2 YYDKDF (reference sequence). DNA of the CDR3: TGTGCCGCCAGCAGAGGGGAGACTAGCGGACAGTTCTTC. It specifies CAASRGETSGQFF.

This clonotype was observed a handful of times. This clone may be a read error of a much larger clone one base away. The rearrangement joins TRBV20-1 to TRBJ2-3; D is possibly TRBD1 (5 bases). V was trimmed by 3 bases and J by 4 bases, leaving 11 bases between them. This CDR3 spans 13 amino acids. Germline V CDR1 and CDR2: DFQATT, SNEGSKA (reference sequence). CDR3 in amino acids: CSASEDNADTQYF. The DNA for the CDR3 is TGCAGTGCTAGCGAGGACAACGCAGATACGCAGTATTTT.

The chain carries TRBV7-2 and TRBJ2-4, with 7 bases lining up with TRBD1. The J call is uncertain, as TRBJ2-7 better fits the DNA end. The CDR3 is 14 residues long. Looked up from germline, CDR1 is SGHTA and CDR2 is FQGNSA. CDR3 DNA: TGTGCCAGCAGCCGGAACGACAGGGCCCACGAGCAGTACTTC. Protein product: CASSRNDRAHEQYF.